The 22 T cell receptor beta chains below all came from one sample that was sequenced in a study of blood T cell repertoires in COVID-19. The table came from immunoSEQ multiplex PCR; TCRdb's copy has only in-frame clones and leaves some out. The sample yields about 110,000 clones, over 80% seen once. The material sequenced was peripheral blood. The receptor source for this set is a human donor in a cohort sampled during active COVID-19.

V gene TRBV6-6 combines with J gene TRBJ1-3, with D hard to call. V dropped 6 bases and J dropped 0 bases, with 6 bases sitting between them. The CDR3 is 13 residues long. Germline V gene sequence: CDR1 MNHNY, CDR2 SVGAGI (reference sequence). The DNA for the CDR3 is TGTGCCAGCAGCAGGTCCTCTGGAAACACCATATATTTT. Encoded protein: CASSRSSGNTIYF.

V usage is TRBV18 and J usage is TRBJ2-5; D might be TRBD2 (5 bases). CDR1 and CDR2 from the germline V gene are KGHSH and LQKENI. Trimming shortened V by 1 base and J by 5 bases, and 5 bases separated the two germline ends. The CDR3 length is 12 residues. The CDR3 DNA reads TGTGCCAGCTCACCACGAGGGGAGACCCAGTACTTC. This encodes CASSPRGETQYF.

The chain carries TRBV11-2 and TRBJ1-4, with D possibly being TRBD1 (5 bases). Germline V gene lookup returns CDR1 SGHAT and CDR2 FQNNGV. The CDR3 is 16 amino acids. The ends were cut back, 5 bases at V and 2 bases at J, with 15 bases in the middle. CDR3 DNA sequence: TGTGCCAGCAGCAACCGGGGGTTAGGCACTAATGAAAAACTGTTTTTT. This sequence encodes CASSNRGLGTNEKLFF.

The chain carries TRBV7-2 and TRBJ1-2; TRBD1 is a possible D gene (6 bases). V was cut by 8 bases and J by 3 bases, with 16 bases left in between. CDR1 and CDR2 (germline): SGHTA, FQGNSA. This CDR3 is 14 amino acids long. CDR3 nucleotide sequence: TGTGCCAGCTCCCCAGGGGTTAAAGACTATGGCTACACCTTC. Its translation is CASSPGVKDYGYTF. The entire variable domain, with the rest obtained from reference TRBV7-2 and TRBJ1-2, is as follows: GAGVSQSPSNKVTEKGKDVELRCDPISGHTALYWYRQSLGQGLEFLIYFQGNSAPDKSGLPSDRFSAERTGGSVSTLTIQRTQQEDSAVYLCASSPGVKDYGYTFGSGTRLTVV.

The CDR3 DNA sequence: TGTGCCAGCAGCGCGGGCGGGGCGCGTCCAGATCCGAGGGGCTACACCTTC. Amino acids: CASSAGGARPDPRGYTF. This rearrangement joins TRBV9 to TRBJ1-2; D might be TRBD1 (5 bases). V lost 3 bases and J 8 bases, leaving 26 bases between the germline ends. The germline V gene has CDR1 SGDLS and CDR2 YYNGEE. The CDR3 is 17 residues long. Using reference TRBV9 and TRBJ1-2 for the parts outside the CDR3, the full variable domain is DSGVTQTPKHLITATGQRVTLRCSPRSGDLSVYWYQQSLDQGLQFLIQYYNGEERAKGNILERFSAQQFPDLHSELNLSSLELGDSALYFCASSAGGARPDPRGYTFGSGTRLTVV.

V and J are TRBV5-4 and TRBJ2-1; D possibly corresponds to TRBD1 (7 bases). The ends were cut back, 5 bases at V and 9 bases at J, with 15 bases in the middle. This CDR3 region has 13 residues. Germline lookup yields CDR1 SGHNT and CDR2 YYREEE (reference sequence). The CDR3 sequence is CASRVGGQTEQFF. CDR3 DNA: TGTGCCAGCAGGGTGGGGGGACAGACTGAGCAGTTCTTC. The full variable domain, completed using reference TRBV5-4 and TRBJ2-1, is ETGVTQSPTHLIKTRGQQVTLRCSSQSGHNTVSWYQQALGQGPQFIFQYYREEENGRGNFPPRFSGLQFPNYSSELNVNALELDDSALYLCASRVGGQTEQFFGPGTRLTVL.

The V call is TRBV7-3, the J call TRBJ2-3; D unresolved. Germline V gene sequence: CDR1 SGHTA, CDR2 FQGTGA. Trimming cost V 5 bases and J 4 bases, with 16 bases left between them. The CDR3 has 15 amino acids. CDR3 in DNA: TGTGCCAGCAGCGCGACTGAGGATCGTCCAGATACGCAGTATTTT. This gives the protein CASSATEDRPDTQYF.

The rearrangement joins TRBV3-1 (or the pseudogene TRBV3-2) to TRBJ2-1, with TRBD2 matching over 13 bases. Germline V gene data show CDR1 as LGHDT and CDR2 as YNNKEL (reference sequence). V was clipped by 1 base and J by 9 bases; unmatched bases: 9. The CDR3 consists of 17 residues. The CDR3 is CASSQGGLAGDLAEQFF. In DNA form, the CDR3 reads TGTGCCAGCAGCCAAGGAGGACTAGCGGGAGACTTGGCTGAGCAGTTCTTC.

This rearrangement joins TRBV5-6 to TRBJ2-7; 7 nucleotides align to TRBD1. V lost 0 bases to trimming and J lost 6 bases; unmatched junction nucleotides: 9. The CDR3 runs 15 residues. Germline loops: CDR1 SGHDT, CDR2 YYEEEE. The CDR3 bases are TGTGCCAGCAGCTTGGACAGGGGCTTGGGACGCGAGCAGTACTTC. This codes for CASSLDRGLGREQYF. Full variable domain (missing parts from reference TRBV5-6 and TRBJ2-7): DAGVTQSPTHLIKTRGQQVTLRCSPKSGHDTVSWYQQALGQGPQFIFQYYEEEERQRGNFPDRFSGHQFPNYSSELNVNALLLGDSALYLCASSLDRGLGREQYFGPGTRLTVT.

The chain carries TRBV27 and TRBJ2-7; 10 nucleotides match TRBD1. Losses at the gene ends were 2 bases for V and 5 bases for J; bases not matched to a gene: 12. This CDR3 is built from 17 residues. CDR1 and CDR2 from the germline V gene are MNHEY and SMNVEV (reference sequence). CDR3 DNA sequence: TGTGCCAGCAGTTTAAGGCGCGTCGGGACAGGGGTGGACGAGCAGTACTTC. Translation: CASSLRRVGTGVDEQYF.

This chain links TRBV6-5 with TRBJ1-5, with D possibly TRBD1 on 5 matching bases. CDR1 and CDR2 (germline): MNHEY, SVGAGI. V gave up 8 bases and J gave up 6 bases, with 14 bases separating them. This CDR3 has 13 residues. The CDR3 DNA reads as TGTGCCAGCTCGGGGGTCTGGGCTCAGCCCCAGCATTTT. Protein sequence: CASSGVWAQPQHF.

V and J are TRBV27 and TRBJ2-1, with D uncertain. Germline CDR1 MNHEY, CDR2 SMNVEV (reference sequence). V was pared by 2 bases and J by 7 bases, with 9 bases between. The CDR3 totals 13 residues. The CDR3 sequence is CASSLGERNEQFF. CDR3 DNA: TGTGCCAGCAGTTTAGGCGAGAGGAATGAGCAGTTCTTC.

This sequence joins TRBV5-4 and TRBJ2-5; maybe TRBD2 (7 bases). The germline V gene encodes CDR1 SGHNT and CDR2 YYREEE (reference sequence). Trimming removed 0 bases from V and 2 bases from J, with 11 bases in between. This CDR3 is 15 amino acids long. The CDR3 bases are TGTGCCAGCAGCTTGGGGCGGGGGCTACAAGAGACCCAGTACTTC. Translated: CASSLGRGLQETQYF. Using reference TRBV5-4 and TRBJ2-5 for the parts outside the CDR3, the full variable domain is ETGVTQSPTHLIKTRGQQVTLRCSSQSGHNTVSWYQQALGQGPQFIFQYYREEENGRGNFPPRFSGLQFPNYSSELNVNALELDDSALYLCASSLGRGLQETQYFGPGTRLLVL.

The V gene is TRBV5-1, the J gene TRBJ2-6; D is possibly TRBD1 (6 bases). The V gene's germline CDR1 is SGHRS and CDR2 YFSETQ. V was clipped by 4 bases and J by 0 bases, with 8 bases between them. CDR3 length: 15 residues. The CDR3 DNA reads TGCGCCAGCAGCCCACAGGGCTCTGGGGCCAACGTCCTGACTTTC. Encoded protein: CASSPQGSGANVLTF.

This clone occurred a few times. CDR3 sequence: CASSYRAGDGYTF. The CDR3 DNA reads as TGTGCCAGCAGTTACCGGGCCGGGGATGGCTACACCTTC. The chain carries TRBV6-6 and TRBJ1-2, with D unresolved. Germline CDR1 reads MNHNY; CDR2 reads SVGAGI (reference sequence). This CDR3 is 13 amino acids long. V was clipped by 2 bases and J by 6 bases, with 10 bases between them.

The CDR3 sequence: CASSYSRAPSQPQHF. The CDR3 DNA reads as TGTGCCAGCAGTTACTCGAGGGCCCCAAGTCAGCCCCAGCATTTT. This chain connects TRBV6-6 to TRBJ1-5; D unresolved. Trimming cost V 0 bases and J 6 bases, with 12 bases left between them. In germline, CDR1 is MNHNY, CDR2 SVGAGI (reference sequence). CDR3 size: 15 residues.

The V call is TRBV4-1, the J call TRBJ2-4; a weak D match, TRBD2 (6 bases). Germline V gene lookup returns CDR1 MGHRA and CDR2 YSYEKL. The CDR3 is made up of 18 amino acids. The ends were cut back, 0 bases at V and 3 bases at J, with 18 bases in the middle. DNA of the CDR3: TGCGCCAGCAGCCAAGAGAAGGGCGGGGACGTCGGCAAAAACATTCAGTACTTC. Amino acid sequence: CASSQEKGGDVGKNIQYF.

For the CDR3, the DNA is TGTGCCAGCTCACCCCAGGGGCCCGACACCATATATTTT. Translating it yields CASSPQGPDTIYF. The chain is built from TRBV18 and TRBJ1-3; D possibly corresponds to TRBD1 (6 bases). Between the trimmed V and J ends, which lost 3 bases and 8 bases, there was a span of 11 bases. Per the germline V gene, CDR1 is KGHSH and CDR2 is LQKENI. CDR3 length: 13 amino acids.

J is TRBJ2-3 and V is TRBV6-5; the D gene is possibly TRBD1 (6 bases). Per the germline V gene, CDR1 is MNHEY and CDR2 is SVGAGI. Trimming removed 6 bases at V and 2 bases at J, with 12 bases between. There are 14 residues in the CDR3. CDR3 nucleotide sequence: TGTGCCAGCAGGGCAGGGGAGTACACAGATACGCAGTATTTT. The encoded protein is CASRAGEYTDTQYF.

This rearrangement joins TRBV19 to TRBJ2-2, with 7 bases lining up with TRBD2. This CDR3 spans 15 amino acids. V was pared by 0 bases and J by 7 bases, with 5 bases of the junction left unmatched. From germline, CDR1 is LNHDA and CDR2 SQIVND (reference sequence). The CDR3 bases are TGTGCCAGTAGTATAGATATGGTAGCGGGCGGGGAGCTGTTTTTT. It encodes CASSIDMVAGGELFF.

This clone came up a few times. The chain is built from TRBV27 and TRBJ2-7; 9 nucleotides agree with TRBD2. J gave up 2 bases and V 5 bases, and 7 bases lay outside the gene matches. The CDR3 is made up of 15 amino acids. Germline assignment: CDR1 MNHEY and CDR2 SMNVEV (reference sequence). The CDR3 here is CASSTRERGAYEQYF. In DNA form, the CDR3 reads TGTGCCAGCAGTACCCGCGAGCGGGGGGCCTACGAGCAGTACTTC.

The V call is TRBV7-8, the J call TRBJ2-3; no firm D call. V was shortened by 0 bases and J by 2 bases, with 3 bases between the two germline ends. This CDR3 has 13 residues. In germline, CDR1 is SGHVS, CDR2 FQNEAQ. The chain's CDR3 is CASSLAHTDTQYF. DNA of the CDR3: TGTGCCAGCAGCTTAGCTCACACAGATACGCAGTATTTT.